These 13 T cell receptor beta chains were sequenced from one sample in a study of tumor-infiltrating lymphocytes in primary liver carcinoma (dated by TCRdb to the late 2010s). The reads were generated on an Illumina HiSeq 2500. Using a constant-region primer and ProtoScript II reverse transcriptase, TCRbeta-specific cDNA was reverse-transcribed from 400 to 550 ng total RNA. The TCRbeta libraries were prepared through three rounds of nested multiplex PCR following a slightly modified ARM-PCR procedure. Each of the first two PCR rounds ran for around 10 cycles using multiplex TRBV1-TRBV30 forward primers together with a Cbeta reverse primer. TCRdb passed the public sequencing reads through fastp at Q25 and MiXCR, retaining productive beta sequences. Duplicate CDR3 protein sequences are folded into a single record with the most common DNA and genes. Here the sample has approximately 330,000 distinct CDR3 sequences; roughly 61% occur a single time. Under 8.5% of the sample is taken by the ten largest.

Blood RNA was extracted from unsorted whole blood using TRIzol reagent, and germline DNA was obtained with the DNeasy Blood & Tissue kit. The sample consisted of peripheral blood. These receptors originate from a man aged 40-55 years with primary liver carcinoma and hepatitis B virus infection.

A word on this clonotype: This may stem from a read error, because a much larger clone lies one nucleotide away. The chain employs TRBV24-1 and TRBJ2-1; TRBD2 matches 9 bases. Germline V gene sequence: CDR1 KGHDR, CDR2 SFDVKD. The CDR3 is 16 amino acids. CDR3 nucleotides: TGTGCCACCAGTGAAAGGGTAGCGGGAGTACGGAATGATCAGTTCTTC. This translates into CATSERVAGVRNDQFF.

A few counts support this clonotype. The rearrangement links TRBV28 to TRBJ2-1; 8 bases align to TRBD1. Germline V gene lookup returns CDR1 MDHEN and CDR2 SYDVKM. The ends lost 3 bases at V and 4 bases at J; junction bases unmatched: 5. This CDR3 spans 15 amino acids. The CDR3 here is CASSFGDRLYNEQFF. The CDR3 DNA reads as TGTGCCAGCAGTTTCGGGGACAGGTTGTACAATGAGCAGTTCTTC.

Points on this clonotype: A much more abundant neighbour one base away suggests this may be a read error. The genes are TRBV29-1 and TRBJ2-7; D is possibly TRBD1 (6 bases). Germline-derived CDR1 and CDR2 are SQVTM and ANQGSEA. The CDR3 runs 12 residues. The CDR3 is CIVGKGAYEQYF. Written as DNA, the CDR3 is TGCATCGTTGGGAAGGGGGCCTACGAGCAGTACTTC.

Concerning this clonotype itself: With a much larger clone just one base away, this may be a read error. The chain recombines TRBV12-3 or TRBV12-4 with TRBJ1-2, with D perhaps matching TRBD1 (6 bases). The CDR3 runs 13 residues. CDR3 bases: TGTGCCAGCAGTACAGGGCTGGGCTATGGCTACGCCTTC. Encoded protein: CASSTGLGYGYAF.

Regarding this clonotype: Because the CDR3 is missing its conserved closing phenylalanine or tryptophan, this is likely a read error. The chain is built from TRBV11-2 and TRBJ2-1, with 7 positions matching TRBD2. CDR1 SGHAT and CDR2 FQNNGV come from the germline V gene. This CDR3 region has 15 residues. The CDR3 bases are TGTCCCAGCAGTCTGGGGGAGGGCCAGAACAATGAGCAGTTCCTC. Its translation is CPSSLGEGQNNEQFL.

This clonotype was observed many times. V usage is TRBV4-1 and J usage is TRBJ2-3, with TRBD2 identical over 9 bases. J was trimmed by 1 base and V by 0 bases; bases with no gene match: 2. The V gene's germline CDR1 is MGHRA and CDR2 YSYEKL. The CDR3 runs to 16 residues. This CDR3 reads CASSQDRTSGTDTQYF. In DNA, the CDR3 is TGCGCCAGCAGCCAAGATAGGACTAGCGGCACAGATACGCAGTATTTT.

This chain's CDR3 is CVTGTPAYNSPLHF. For the CDR3, the DNA is TGTGTCACAGGGACACCGGCGTATAATTCACCCCTCCACTTT. The V gene is TRBV28, the J gene TRBJ1-6, with D perhaps matching TRBD1 (6 bases). The CDR3 is 14 residues long. CDR1 and CDR2 (germline): MDHEN, SYDVKM.

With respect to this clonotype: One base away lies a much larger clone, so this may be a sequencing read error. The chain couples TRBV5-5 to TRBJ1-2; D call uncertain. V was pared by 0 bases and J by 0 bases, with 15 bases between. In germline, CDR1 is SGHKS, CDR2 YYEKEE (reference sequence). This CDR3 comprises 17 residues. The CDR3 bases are TGTGCCAGCAGCTTGGTCTCCGGAATGTTTGCTAACTATGGCTACACCTTC. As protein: CASSLVSGMFANYGYTF.

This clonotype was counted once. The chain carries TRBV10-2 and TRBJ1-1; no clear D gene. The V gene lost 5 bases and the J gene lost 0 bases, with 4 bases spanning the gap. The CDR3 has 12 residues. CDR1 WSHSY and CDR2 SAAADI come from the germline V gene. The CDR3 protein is CASSYVNTEAFF. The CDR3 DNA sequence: TGCGCCAGCAGTTATGTGAACACTGAAGCTTTCTTT.

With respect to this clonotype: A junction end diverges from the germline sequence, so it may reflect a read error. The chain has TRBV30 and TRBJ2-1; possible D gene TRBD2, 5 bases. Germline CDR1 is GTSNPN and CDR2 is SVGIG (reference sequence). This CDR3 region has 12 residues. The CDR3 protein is CAWISDGNERLF. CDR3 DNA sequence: TGTGCCTGGATTTCGGACGGCAATGAGCGGTTATTC.

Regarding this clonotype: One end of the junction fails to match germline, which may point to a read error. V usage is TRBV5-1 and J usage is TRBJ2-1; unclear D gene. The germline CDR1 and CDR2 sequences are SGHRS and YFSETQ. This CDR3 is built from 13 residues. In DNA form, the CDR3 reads TGCACCAGCAGTCCTGTACCGTACAATGAGCAGTTCTTC. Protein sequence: CTSSPVPYNEQFF.

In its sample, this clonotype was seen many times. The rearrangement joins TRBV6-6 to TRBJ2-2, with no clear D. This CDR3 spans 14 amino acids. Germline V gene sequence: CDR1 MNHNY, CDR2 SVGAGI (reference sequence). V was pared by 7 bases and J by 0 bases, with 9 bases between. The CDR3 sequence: CASKESANTGELFF. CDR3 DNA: TGTGCCAGCAAAGAATCAGCGAACACCGGGGAGCTGTTTTTT.

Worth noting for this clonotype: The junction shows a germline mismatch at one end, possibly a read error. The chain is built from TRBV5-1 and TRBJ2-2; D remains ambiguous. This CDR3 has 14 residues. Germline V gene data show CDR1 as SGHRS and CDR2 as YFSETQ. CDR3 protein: CARSAGQNTVELFF. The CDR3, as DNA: TGCGCCAGGAGCGCCGGGCAGAACACCGTGGAGCTGTTTTTT.